This entry lists 10 T cell receptor beta chains sequenced from one sample in a study of T cell repertoires in ileal Crohn's disease (dated by TCRdb to between 2019 and 2020). The library relied on the immunoSEQ multiplex PCR assay. TCRdb re-hosts the immuneACCESS table, in-frame sequences only. Its copies lack some clones; in the studies checked, an unresolved V gene accounts for under half of them, and the cause for the rest is not known. In this sample the table shows approximately 5,400 clones, roughly 87% of which occur a single time. The top ten hold 20% to 25% of the sample. The sample's time point label, in plain terms: inflamed ileum from the surgical specimen. Sequencing was carried out using ileal tissue. All receptors come from an adult with Crohn's disease.

The rearrangement uses TRBV15 and TRBJ2-7; 12 nucleotides match TRBD1. The V segment lost 3 bases and the J segment 0 bases; nucleotides outside the gene matches: 9. There are 18 residues in the CDR3. Germline V gene sequence: CDR1 LNHNV, CDR2 YYDKDF (reference sequence). Written as DNA, the CDR3 is TGTGCCACCAGCAGGAACATTGGGACAGGGGGCGACTCCTACGAGCAGTACTTC. It yields the protein CATSRNIGTGGDSYEQYF.

In this sample, this clone is hyperexpanded (1% or more). V is TRBV4-1 and J is TRBJ2-5; the D is unclear. Deletions cut 1 base from V and 4 bases from J, with 7 bases between. There are 13 residues in the CDR3. Per the germline V gene, CDR1 is MGHRA and CDR2 is YSYEKL. CDR3 nucleotide sequence: TGCGCCAGCAGCCAAGTTCCGGGAGAGACCCAGTACTTC. Translating it yields CASSQVPGETQYF.

The gene calls are TRBV5-1 and TRBJ1-2, with 7 bases identical to TRBD1. V gave up 0 bases and J gave up 0 bases; unmatched junction bases: 5. Looked up from germline, CDR1 is SGHRS and CDR2 is YFSETQ. This CDR3 is 16 amino acids long. DNA of the CDR3: TGCGCCAGCAGCTTGGCCGGACAGGCCCCTAACTATGGCTACACCTTC. Translation gives CASSLAGQAPNYGYTF.

This clone came up once. This chain joins TRBV5-5 and TRBJ1-4; TRBD1 is a possible D gene (6 bases). Germline V gene data show CDR1 as SGHKS and CDR2 as YYEKEE (reference sequence). Trimming pared 1 base from V and 7 bases from J, leaving 14 bases between. There are 15 residues in the CDR3. The DNA for the CDR3 is TGTGCCAGCAGCTTGAGTCGGGGAGGGGGTGAAAAACTGTTTTTT. As protein: CASSLSRGGGEKLFF.

The chain carries TRBV6-4 and TRBJ2-2; no clear D gene. Germline V gene data show CDR1 as MRHNA and CDR2 as SNTAGT. The CDR3 consists of 13 residues. V was shortened by 0 bases and J by 3 bases, with 2 bases between the two germline ends. The CDR3: CASSDSDTGELFF. CDR3 coding DNA: TGTGCCAGCAGTGACTCGGACACCGGGGAGCTGTTTTTT.

The V gene is TRBV30, the J gene TRBJ1-2, with D possibly TRBD1 on 5 matching bases. Looked up from germline, CDR1 is GTSNPN and CDR2 is SVGIG (reference sequence). The CDR3 runs 13 residues. V lost 2 bases and J 3 bases, leaving 10 bases between the germline ends. The CDR3 region is CAWSKGRDYGYTF. DNA for the CDR3: TGTGCCTGGAGTAAGGGGCGCGACTATGGCTACACCTTC.

V is TRBV5-6 and J is TRBJ2-1; 14 nucleotides align to TRBD2. The CDR3 length is 17 residues. Germline V gene data show CDR1 as SGHDT and CDR2 as YYEEEE. V shed 4 bases, J shed 8 bases, and the junction held 11 bases outside the gene matches. CDR3 coding DNA: TGTGCCAGCAGCAACATAGAGACTAGCGGGAGGGCCTATGAGCAGTTCTTC. This translates into CASSNIETSGRAYEQFF.

The chain is built from TRBV5-4 and TRBJ1-6; D gene unclear. The CDR3 has 15 residues. V was clipped by 4 bases and J by 9 bases, with 17 bases between them. The germline gives CDR1 SGHNT, CDR2 YYREEE (reference sequence). The CDR3 nucleotides read TGTGCCAGCAGCCTCGGACCCCTCGAAGTTTCACCCCTCCACTTT. Its translation: CASSLGPLEVSPLHF. The whole variable domain, remainder taken from reference TRBV5-4 and TRBJ1-6, is ETGVTQSPTHLIKTRGQQVTLRCSSQSGHNTVSWYQQALGQGPQFIFQYYREEENGRGNFPPRFSGLQFPNYSSELNVNALELDDSALYLCASSLGPLEVSPLHFGNGTRLTVT.

This chain joins TRBV7-2 and TRBJ1-1; weak D call: TRBD1 (5 bases). The CDR3 covers 15 residues. Looked up from germline, CDR1 is SGHTA and CDR2 is FQGNSA. V was clipped by 5 bases and J by 4 bases, with 17 bases between them. The CDR3 DNA is TGTGCCAGCAGCCCGAGGGGAGGCAGGTTCACTGAAGCTTTCTTT. It codes for CASSPRGGRFTEAFF.

This chain joins TRBV30 and TRBJ2-1; 13 bases are a match to TRBD2. V was clipped by 3 bases and J by 3 bases; unmatched bases: 11. The germline V gene has CDR1 GTSNPN and CDR2 SVGIG (reference sequence). The CDR3 is 18 residues long. CDR3 DNA sequence: TGTGCCTGGAGAGCCGGGACTAGCGGGGCTTCGTACTACAATGAGCAGTTCTTC. It translates to CAWRAGTSGASYYNEQFF.